This T cell receptor (beta chain) was profiled in a study of blood T cells in healthy people across ages. Through a sample-barcoded 5' primer and a J-beta primer mix, a second PCR was run for about 6 to 11 cycles. TCRdb processed the 5' RACE reads anew with MiXCR; each CDR3 protein has one entry. The sample records roughly 900,000 distinct CDR3 sequences, around 26% being singletons. Whole-study results and caveats: In long-lived donors, naive CD4+ cell counts and diversity exceeded those of aged donors.

This clonotype was counted at least ten times. Its antigen remains unknown. The V gene's germline CDR1 is SGHTA and CDR2 FQGNSA. Trimming removed 5 bases at V and 1 base at J, with 15 bases between. The CDR3 sequence is 16 residues long. The J gene is TRBJ2-4, the V gene TRBV7-2; D is possibly TRBD2 (5 bases). This receptor was obtained from a woman over 75 in good health. What was sequenced was blood. CDR3 sequence: CASSPGPGKAKNIQYF. CDR3 nucleotide sequence: TGTGCCAGCAGCCCCGGGCCGGGAAAGGCCAAAAACATTCAGTACTTC.